Listed here are 10 T cell receptor beta chains from one sample, sequenced in a study of blood T cell repertoires in COVID-19 (dated by TCRdb to 2020 to 2022). Library generation was performed with the immunoSEQ multiplex PCR assay. TCRdb holds this immuneACCESS table with in-frame rearrangements only. Some clones are missing; in checked studies, unresolved V genes explain under half, and the rest has no known cause. Recorded for this sample are about 71,000 clones; around 83% of them occurred a single time. The ten largest clones take up about 6.9% of the sample. The specimen sequenced was peripheral blood. These receptors originate from a man aged 25-45 years with COVID-19, enrolled during active disease.

CDR3 loop: CASSLPGTEKKFF. The CDR3 nucleotides are TGTGCCAGCAGCCTCCCCGGGACAGAAAAAAAGTTCTTC. V gene TRBV14 combines with J gene TRBJ2-1; 7 bases match TRBD1. The J segment lost 14 bases and the V segment lost 4 bases, leaving 11 bases of the junction unmatched. This CDR3 spans 13 amino acids. In germline, CDR1 is SGHDN, CDR2 FVKESK.

The chain has TRBV7-9 and TRBJ2-1, with 9 bases identical to TRBD2. The CDR3 contains 18 residues. Germline V CDR1 and CDR2: SEHNR, FQNEAQ (reference sequence). V was clipped by 5 bases and J by 4 bases; unmatched bases: 15. CDR3 in amino acids: CASSPESPTSGFYNEQFF. The CDR3 bases are TGTGCCAGCAGCCCCGAGAGCCCGACTAGCGGCTTTTACAATGAGCAGTTCTTC.

This chain links TRBV5-8 with TRBJ1-5, with D unresolved. The CDR3 extends over 15 amino acids. Trimming shortened V by 6 bases and J by 6 bases, and 19 bases separated the two germline ends. The germline CDR1 and CDR2 sequences are SGHTS and YDEGEE. The CDR3 reads CASTLRIKDGQPQHF. The CDR3, as DNA: TGTGCCAGCACCCTGAGGATCAAGGATGGTCAGCCCCAGCATTTT. Combining the CDR3 with reference TRBV5-8 and TRBJ1-5 gives the whole variable domain EAGVTQSPTHLIKTRGQQATLRCSPISGHTSVYWYQQALGLGLQFLLWYDEGEERNRGNFPPRFSGRQFPNYSSELNVNALELEDSALYLCASTLRIKDGQPQHFGDGTRLSIL.

The chain is built from TRBV27 and TRBJ2-6; tentative D call: TRBD1 (5 bases). Germline V gene data show CDR1 as MNHEY and CDR2 as SMNVEV (reference sequence). V was pared by 7 bases and J by 4 bases, with 11 bases between. The CDR3 covers 14 residues. The CDR3 reads CASTTVHGANVLTF. CDR3 nucleotides: TGTGCCAGCACGACAGTTCACGGGGCCAACGTCCTGACTTTC. The entire variable domain, with the rest obtained from reference TRBV27 and TRBJ2-6, is as follows: EAQVTQNPRYLITVTGKKLTVTCSQNMNHEYMSWYRQDPGLGLRQIYYSMNVEVTDKGDVPEGYKVSRKEKRNFPLILESPSPNQTSLYFCASTTVHGANVLTFGAGSRLTVL.

This clone was seen a few times. The chain couples TRBV6-5 to TRBJ1-2; D is possibly TRBD1 (6 bases). V dropped 6 bases and J dropped 8 bases, with 16 bases sitting between them. Germline V gene lookup returns CDR1 MNHEY and CDR2 SVGAGI. The CDR3 runs to 13 residues. The CDR3 protein is CASRYMDSRGYTF. DNA of the CDR3: TGTGCCAGCAGATATATGGACAGTCGGGGCTACACCTTC.

The chain uses TRBV24-1 and TRBJ2-1; D perhaps matches TRBD2 (6 bases). Germline V gives CDR1 KGHDR, CDR2 SFDVKD. Trimming stripped 4 bases from V and 3 bases from J, with 12 bases between. This CDR3 comprises 15 residues. In DNA form, the CDR3 reads TGTGCCACCAGTGACACTAGGACTATCTACAATGAGCAGTTCTTC. This encodes CATSDTRTIYNEQFF.

This clone was detected a few times. The rearrangement uses TRBV7-2 and TRBJ1-1; 8 bases are a match to TRBD1. CDR3 length: 14 amino acids. Trimming cost V 5 bases and J 4 bases; bases outside gene matches: 6. Per the germline V gene, CDR1 is SGHTA and CDR2 is FQGNSA. Here the CDR3 reads CASSQMGQVTEAFF. As DNA, the CDR3 is TGTGCCAGCAGCCAGATGGGACAGGTCACTGAAGCTTTCTTT.

The rearrangement joins TRBV20-1 to TRBJ2-5; unclear D gene. The V gene lost 6 bases and the J gene lost 3 bases, with 2 bases spanning the gap. The CDR3 extends over 9 amino acids. Germline values: CDR1 DFQATT, CDR2 SNEGSKA (reference sequence). CDR3 region: CSAEETQYF. CDR3 sequence (DNA): TGCAGTGCCGAAGAGACCCAGTACTTC.

V gene TRBV3-1 (or the pseudogene TRBV3-2) combines with J gene TRBJ1-1; D is ambiguous. The length of the CDR3 is 12 residues. The V gene's germline CDR1 is LGHDT and CDR2 YNNKEL (reference sequence). The germline V and J ends were trimmed by 5 bases and 0 bases, with 4 bases remaining between them. The CDR3 nucleotides read TGTGCCAGCAGCTACTTGAACACTGAAGCTTTCTTT. Protein sequence: CASSYLNTEAFF.

A single count supports this clone. The genes are TRBV4-3 and TRBJ1-5, with D hard to call. The CDR3 runs to 14 residues. The V gene's germline CDR1 is LGHNA and CDR2 YSLEER. The V end was cut by 0 bases, the J end by 7 bases, with 10 bases between. The CDR3 DNA reads TGCGCCAGCAGCCAAGATTTAGGAGGACAGCCCCAGCATTTT. It codes for CASSQDLGGQPQHF.